The 5 T cell receptor beta chains below were found in one sample sequenced in a study of cytomegalovirus exposure and HLA in healthy donors. 60 Vbeta and 13 Jbeta primers were used in PCR. This table comes from immunoSEQ multiplex PCR, and its TCRdb copy is limited to in-frame clones, with some not included. The table has 100,000 to 150,000 clones, approximately 15% seen once. Material: PBMCs. The receptors come from a woman between 18 and 29 years old in good health and CMV-seronegative.

Many counts were recorded for this clone. The V call is TRBV4-3, the J call TRBJ1-4, with D possibly being TRBD1 (5 bases). Trimming took off 0 bases at V and 6 bases at J, with 11 bases between the two ends. The germline V gene has CDR1 LGHNA and CDR2 YSLEER. This CDR3 spans 15 amino acids. CDR3 DNA: TGCGCCAGCAGCCAAGAACGGGGGTATTATGAAAAACTGTTTTTT. Its translation is CASSQERGYYEKLFF.

In this sample, this clone turned up a few times. The CDR3, as DNA: TGTGCCAGCTCACCTGGGACAGGGGCCGATCAGCCCCAGCATTTT. Its protein is CASSPGTGADQPQHF. The rearrangement joins TRBV18 to TRBJ1-5, with 10 bases identical to TRBD1. Germline CDR1 is KGHSH and CDR2 is LQKENI. V was pared by 3 bases and J by 5 bases, with 4 bases of the junction left unmatched. This CDR3 has 15 amino acids.

This clone has only a few counts. V and J are TRBV11-2 and TRBJ2-7; D gene unclear. Trimming shortened V by 3 bases and J by 3 bases, and 9 bases separated the two germline ends. Germline lookup yields CDR1 SGHAT and CDR2 FQNNGV. The CDR3 runs 13 residues. CDR3 sequence: CASSFSTYYEQYF. In DNA form, the CDR3 reads TGTGCCAGCAGCTTTAGCACCTACTACGAGCAGTACTTC.

V gene TRBV28 combines with J gene TRBJ2-7, with 8 bases identical to TRBD1. CDR3 length: 13 residues. V was pared by 1 base and J by 5 bases, with 1 base of the junction left unmatched. The germline V gene encodes CDR1 MDHEN and CDR2 SYDVKM. CDR3 DNA: TGTGCCAGCAGTTTATCGGACAGGGACGAGCAGTACTTC. This gives the protein CASSLSDRDEQYF.

V usage is TRBV28 and J usage is TRBJ2-4, with D tentatively TRBD2 (6 bases). The CDR3 has 14 amino acids. CDR1 and CDR2 from the germline V gene are MDHEN and SYDVKM. Trimming took off 6 bases at V and 0 bases at J, with 9 bases between the two ends. DNA of the CDR3: TGTGCCAGCAGCGACGGGGGAGCCAAAAACATTCAGTACTTC. Amino acid sequence: CASSDGGAKNIQYF.